These 9 T cell receptor beta chains were all obtained from the same sample, sequenced in a study of blood T cells in healthy people across ages. A sample-barcoded 5' primer and a J-beta primer mix were used in a second PCR of roughly 6 to 11 cycles. TCRdb re-analysed the 5' RACE reads in MiXCR, keeping a single row per CDR3 protein. The data hold hundreds of thousands of distinct CDR3 sequences, with about a quarter observed a single time. Separately, the same data were catalogued under a study of T cells of mothers and their children.

Sequenced input: blood. The receptors here all came from a boy between 2 and 10 years old in good health.

This clonotype was detected only once. V usage is TRBV12-3 or TRBV12-4 and J usage is TRBJ2-1, with D unresolved. This CDR3 has 12 amino acids. V lost 2 bases, J lost 10 bases, and 9 bases lay in between. CDR3 sequence: CASSLIKSEQFF. The CDR3, as DNA: TGTGCCAGCAGTTTAATCAAGTCAGAGCAGTTCTTC.

Only a few counts were recorded for this clonotype. This rearrangement joins TRBV3-1 to TRBJ2-5; 7 nucleotides agree with TRBD2. The CDR3 is made up of 14 amino acids. CDR1 is LGHDT and CDR2 is YNNKEL in the germline V gene (reference sequence). V lost 4 bases to trimming and J lost 3 bases; unmatched junction nucleotides: 5. The CDR3 DNA follows: TGTGCCAGCAGCCTACTAGCGCCGAAAGAGACCCAGTACTTC. This sequence encodes CASSLLAPKETQYF.

This rearrangement joins TRBV25-1 to TRBJ2-1, with 8 bases lining up with TRBD2. CDR1 is MGHDK and CDR2 is SYGVNS in the germline V gene. V shed 5 bases and J 7 bases; nucleotides not matched to a gene: 7. This CDR3 has 14 residues. DNA of the CDR3: TGTGCCAGCAGTCCGGGAGGGCGGGGAAATGAGCAGTTCTTC. This codes for CASSPGGRGNEQFF.

The J gene is TRBJ2-3, the V gene TRBV11-2; TRBD2 matches at 8 bases. The ends lost 4 bases at V and 5 bases at J; junction bases unmatched: 11. CDR3 length equals 16 residues. Looked up from germline, CDR1 is SGHAT and CDR2 is FQNNGV. The DNA of the CDR3 is TGTGCCAGCAGCTCCCTCGGGAGGGCGGCGGAAGATACGCAGTATTTT. Protein sequence: CASSSLGRAAEDTQYF.

This clonotype has just a few counts. The rearrangement uses TRBV29-1 and TRBJ1-2, with a possible D match to TRBD1 (5 bases). Trimming removed 3 bases at V and 4 bases at J, with 9 bases between. The CDR3 is made up of 12 amino acids. Germline V gene data show CDR1 as SQVTM and CDR2 as ANQGSEA. This chain's CDR3 is CSVDKGVYGYTF. The CDR3 DNA follows: TGCAGCGTTGACAAAGGGGTCTATGGCTACACCTTC. Complete variable domain (other parts from reference TRBV29-1 and TRBJ1-2): SAVISQKPSRDICQRGTSLTIQCQVDSQVTMMFWYRQQPGQSLTLIATANQGSEATYESGFVIDKFPISRPNLTFSTLTVSNMSPEDSSIYLCSVDKGVYGYTFGSGTRLTVV.

In this sample, this clonotype turned up a few times. The V and J genes are TRBV10-3 and TRBJ2-5; D is uncertain. V was pared by 3 bases and J by 2 bases, with 7 bases between. Germline V CDR1 and CDR2: ENHRY, SYGVKD. The CDR3 extends over 13 amino acids. The CDR3 DNA is TGTGCCATCAGTGATCTGGGTCAAGAGACCCAGTACTTC. Protein: CAISDLGQETQYF.

This clonotype was observed a few times. The J gene is TRBJ1-1, the V gene TRBV29-1, with 10 bases aligning to TRBD1. Trimming removed 6 bases from V and 10 bases from J; junction bases left unmatched: 8. Germline values: CDR1 SQVTM, CDR2 ANQGSEA. This CDR3 has 12 residues. DNA of the CDR3: TGCAGCGTCGACGACAGGGGGCAAGGAGCTTTCTTT. Protein sequence: CSVDDRGQGAFF.

This clonotype was counted only a few times. One end of the junction varies from germline; a read error may be responsible. J is TRBJ2-1 and V is TRBV10-2, with 9 bases that match TRBD2. This CDR3 contains 11 residues. The germline V gene encodes CDR1 WSHSY and CDR2 SAAADI. CDR3 sequence: CASRLAGGQAF. Written as DNA, the CDR3 is TGCGCCAGCAGGTTGGCGGGAGGGCAGGCCTTC.

A few counts support this clonotype. V is TRBV12-3 or TRBV12-4 and J is TRBJ2-5; perhaps TRBD2 as D (7 bases). V was pared by 4 bases and J by 3 bases, with 18 bases between. CDR3 length equals 16 residues. The CDR3 region is CASSWGLAGAKETQYF. The CDR3 coding sequence is TGTGCCAGCAGTTGGGGCCTGGCGGGGGCAAAAGAGACCCAGTACTTC.